The 27 T cell receptor beta chains listed next were all sequenced from one sample in a study of PD-L1 blockade in urothelial cancer. Sequencing used immunoSEQ multiplex PCR; TCRdb keeps in-frame clones, though not all of them. Counted here are roughly 87,000 clones, about nine tenths occurring once; the ten biggest clones make up around 5%. This material consisted of PBMCs, taken around atezolizumab (anti-PD-L1) treatment. These receptors came from an older woman with urothelial cancer.

The CDR3 DNA sequence: TGTGCCAGCAGCCACCGGGACAGGGAGGGCGAGCAGTACTTC. This encodes CASSHRDREGEQYF. The chain uses TRBV28 and TRBJ2-7; 9 bases are shared with TRBD1. The CDR3 contains 14 residues. Losses at the gene ends were 6 bases for V and 6 bases for J; bases not matched to a gene: 9. Germline V gives CDR1 MDHEN, CDR2 SYDVKM.

The chain joins TRBV5-1 to TRBJ2-3; D remains ambiguous. V lost 2 bases, J lost 0 bases, and 7 bases lay in between. This CDR3 region has 14 residues. The V gene's germline CDR1 is SGHRS and CDR2 YFSETQ. The CDR3 sequence is CASSLAPSTDTQYF. DNA of the CDR3: TGCGCCAGCAGCTTAGCCCCCAGCACAGATACGCAGTATTTT.

This chain joins TRBV20-1 and TRBJ2-7; a weak D match, TRBD1 (5 bases). Germline loops: CDR1 DFQATT, CDR2 SNEGSKA (reference sequence). This CDR3 has 11 amino acids. Trimming took 4 bases from V and 3 from J, leaving 7 bases between them. DNA for the CDR3: TGCAGTGCTACGGACAACTACGAGCAGTACTTC. This sequence encodes CSATDNYEQYF.

The chain joins TRBV6-1 to TRBJ1-2, with TRBD1 identical over 7 bases. V lost 1 base and J lost 5; bases outside the gene matches: 22. CDR3 size: 20 residues. Germline values: CDR1 MNHNS, CDR2 SASEGT. CDR3 protein: CASSEGEEGGVGASTYGYTF. CDR3 sequence (DNA): TGTGCCAGCAGTGAAGGGGAAGAAGGGGGCGTTGGGGCCTCCACGTATGGCTACACCTTC.

V and J are TRBV11-2 and TRBJ2-1, with 10 bases identical to TRBD2. The CDR3 loop spans 16 amino acids. V lost 2 bases and J lost 6; bases outside the gene matches: 7. Germline assignment: CDR1 SGHAT and CDR2 FQNNGV. Written as DNA, the CDR3 is TGTGCCAGCAGCTTAAGTCGGCTAGCGGGGGCCAATGAGCAGTTCTTC. It yields the protein CASSLSRLAGANEQFF.

This rearrangement joins TRBV6-5 to TRBJ2-5, with 7 bases lining up with TRBD1. The CDR3 is 15 residues long. Germline CDR1 and CDR2: MNHEY and SVGAGI. V lost 0 bases to trimming and J lost 5 bases; unmatched junction nucleotides: 6. The CDR3 loop is CASSYSIGGTETQYF. CDR3 coding DNA: TGTGCCAGCAGTTACTCGATAGGGGGCACGGAGACCCAGTACTTC.

The gene calls are TRBV11-3 and TRBJ2-2; D is unclear. The CDR3 has 18 amino acids. CDR1 SGHNT and CDR2 YENEEA come from the germline V gene. V was trimmed by 8 bases and J by 5 bases, leaving 27 bases between them. The CDR3 DNA reads TGTGCCAGCCCGTACGACGAAGGATGGCGGATAACTACCGGGGAGCTGTTTTTT. As protein: CASPYDEGWRITTGELFF. The full variable domain, rest sourced from reference TRBV11-3 and TRBJ2-2, is EAGVVQSPRYKIIEKKQPVAFWCNPISGHNTLYWYLQNLGQGPELLIRYENEEAVDDSQLPKDRFSAERLKGVDSTLKIQPAELGDSAVYLCASPYDEGWRITTGELFFGEGSRLTVL.

J is TRBJ2-1 and V is TRBV5-6; no definite D call. The CDR3 sequence is 14 residues long. Germline CDR1 and CDR2: SGHDT and YYEEEE. Trimming pared 4 bases from V and 2 bases from J, leaving 10 bases between. The CDR3 here is CASSPRSPYNEQFF. The CDR3, as DNA: TGTGCCAGCAGCCCCCGGAGCCCCTACAATGAGCAGTTCTTC.

The chain links TRBV9 to TRBJ2-3; the D is unclear. The CDR3 covers 14 residues. V was cut by 3 bases and J by 7 bases, with 15 bases left in between. Germline CDR1 and CDR2: SGDLS and YYNGEE. The CDR3 is CASSAFVEPYTQYF. CDR3 coding DNA: TGTGCCAGCAGCGCGTTTGTGGAGCCCTATACGCAGTATTTT.

The J gene is TRBJ2-5, the V gene TRBV6-1, with 8 nucleotides matching TRBD1. This CDR3 is 15 amino acids long. The germline V gene has CDR1 MNHNS and CDR2 SASEGT. Trimming cost V 4 bases and J 5 bases; bases outside gene matches: 9. In nucleotides, the CDR3 is TGTGCCAGCAGTGGCGGACAGGGTGTAGGGGAGACCCAGTACTTC. Encoded protein: CASSGGQGVGETQYF.

This sequence joins TRBV6-6 and TRBJ1-1, with a tentative D call TRBD1 (5 bases). This CDR3 spans 14 amino acids. The V gene's germline CDR1 is MNHNY and CDR2 SVGAGI (reference sequence). V lost 0 bases to trimming and J lost 3 bases, with 8 bases between them. The CDR3 reads CASSYSGGDTEAFF. CDR3 DNA: TGTGCCAGCAGTTACTCGGGAGGGGACACTGAAGCTTTCTTT.

The rearrangement uses TRBV29-1 and TRBJ2-5; tentative D call: TRBD1 (6 bases). Trimming pared 2 bases from V and 4 bases from J, leaving 11 bases between. Germline V lookup: CDR1 SQVTM, CDR2 ANQGSEA. The length of the CDR3 is 13 residues. In DNA form, the CDR3 reads TGCAGCGTTGAATCGCTACAGGGAGAGACCCAGTACTTC. Its translation is CSVESLQGETQYF.

J is TRBJ1-4 and V is TRBV9; 9 positions match TRBD1. This CDR3 contains 15 residues. CDR1 is SGDLS and CDR2 is YYNGEE in the germline V gene. The junction had 7 bases not matched to a gene; V was cut back by 4 bases and J by 6 bases. The CDR3 reads CASSPQQGAHEKLFF. CDR3 coding DNA: TGTGCCAGCAGCCCTCAACAGGGGGCGCATGAAAAACTGTTTTTT.

The chain is built from TRBV4-2 and TRBJ1-1; D might be TRBD1 (6 bases). CDR3 length: 15 amino acids. CDR1 is LGHNA, CDR2 YNFKEQ, per germline. Deletions cut 1 base from V and 2 bases from J, with 11 bases between. The CDR3 bases are TGTGCCAGCAGCCAAGTCAGACAGGTAAACACTGAAGCTTTCTTT. Protein product: CASSQVRQVNTEAFF.

The rearrangement links TRBV5-1 to TRBJ2-7; 8 nucleotides agree with TRBD2. Germline V gene sequence: CDR1 SGHRS, CDR2 YFSETQ. V lost 4 bases to trimming and J lost 7 bases; unmatched junction nucleotides: 10. CDR3 length: 14 amino acids. The CDR3 bases are TGCGCCAGCAGCCCAGCGGGGGTCCAAGGGGAGCAGTACTTC. This encodes CASSPAGVQGEQYF. Complete variable domain (other parts from reference TRBV5-1 and TRBJ2-7): KAGVTQTPRYLIKTRGQQVTLSCSPISGHRSVSWYQQTPGQGLQFLFEYFSETQRNKGNFPGRFSGRQFSNSRSEMNVSTLELGDSALYLCASSPAGVQGEQYFGPGTRLTVT.

The CDR3 here is CASSPQGTGANVLTF. CDR3 sequence (DNA): TGTGCCAGCAGCCCACAGGGGACTGGGGCCAACGTCCTGACTTTC. The V gene is TRBV9, the J gene TRBJ2-6, with 7 bases that match TRBD1. CDR1 is SGDLS and CDR2 is YYNGEE in the germline V gene. The J segment lost 2 bases and the V segment lost 4 bases, leaving 3 bases of the junction unmatched. The length of the CDR3 is 15 residues. The whole variable domain, filled in from reference TRBV9 and TRBJ2-6, reads DSGVTQTPKHLITATGQRVTLRCSPRSGDLSVYWYQQSLDQGLQFLIQYYNGEERAKGNILERFSAQQFPDLHSELNLSSLELGDSALYFCASSPQGTGANVLTFGAGSRLTVL.

This chain connects TRBV25-1 to TRBJ2-3; 14 bases fit TRBD2. The germline CDR1 and CDR2 sequences are MGHDK and SYGVNS. J gave up 3 bases and V 3 bases, and 2 bases lay outside the gene matches. The CDR3 covers 16 residues. CDR3: CASSDGTSGSTDTQYF. The CDR3 bases are TGTGCCAGCAGTGATGGGACTAGCGGGAGTACAGATACGCAGTATTTT. Filled out from reference TRBV25-1 and TRBJ2-3, the complete variable domain reads EADIYQTPRYLVIGTGKKITLECSQTMGHDKMYWYQQDPGMELHLIHYSYGVNSTEKGDLSSESTVSRIRTEHFPLTLESARPSHTSQYLCASSDGTSGSTDTQYFGPGTRLTVL.

The chain combines TRBV6-6 with TRBJ1-1, with D possibly matching TRBD1 (5 bases). From germline, CDR1 is MNHNY and CDR2 SVGAGI (reference sequence). V lost 6 bases to trimming and J lost 4 bases, with 15 bases between them. CDR3 length: 14 amino acids. The chain's CDR3 is CASSPLGGGTEAFF. The DNA of the CDR3 is TGTGCCAGCAGCCCCCTGGGGGGTGGCACTGAAGCTTTCTTT.

The rearrangement links TRBV4-1 to TRBJ1-1, with D hard to call. Germline V gene data show CDR1 as MGHRA and CDR2 as YSYEKL. The CDR3 is 17 residues long. The V gene lost 1 base and the J gene lost 0 bases, with 15 bases spanning the gap. The CDR3 spells CASSQVGVEPLNTEAFF. As DNA, the CDR3 is TGCGCCAGCAGCCAAGTCGGAGTCGAGCCCTTGAACACTGAAGCTTTCTTT.

The chain employs TRBV21-1 and TRBJ2-6; TRBD1 is the table's D call and was not checked against the DNA. TRBV21-1 is a recognized pseudogene. This CDR3 spans 18 amino acids. The CDR3 nucleotides are TGTGCCAGCACCACGACAGGGGTCGGCTCATCTGGGGCCAACGTCCTGACTTTC. Translation gives CASTTTGVGSSGANVLTF.

The V gene is TRBV30, the J gene TRBJ2-1, with 12 bases identical to TRBD2. Germline loops: CDR1 GTSNPN, CDR2 SVGIG (reference sequence). This CDR3 has 14 residues. V shed 4 bases, J shed 7 bases, and the junction held 5 bases outside the gene matches. This CDR3 reads CAWNLAGGENEQFF. In DNA, the CDR3 is TGTGCCTGGAACCTAGCGGGGGGGGAAAATGAGCAGTTCTTC.

This chain joins TRBV27 and TRBJ1-2; 8 bases are a match to TRBD1. V dropped 8 bases and J dropped 8; count of bases not matched to a gene: 7. The CDR3 runs 12 residues. CDR1 MNHEY and CDR2 SMNVEV come from the germline V gene (reference sequence). CDR3: CASSDRESGYTF. For the CDR3, the DNA is TGTGCCAGCTCGGACAGGGAGAGCGGCTACACCTTC.

This clone was found a few times. The chain is built from TRBV7-3 and TRBJ1-4; D not resolved. Germline V gives CDR1 SGHTA, CDR2 FQGTGA. There are 16 residues in the CDR3. The ends were cut back, 2 bases at V and 5 bases at J, with 15 bases in the middle. CDR3 DNA: TGTGCCAGCAGCTTATTTAGAGGCGCTGGAAATGAAAAACTGTTTTTT. As protein: CASSLFRGAGNEKLFF. Supplemented by reference TRBV7-3 and TRBJ1-4, the full variable domain reads GAGVSQTPSNKVTEKGKYVELRCDPISGHTALYWYRQSLGQGPEFLIYFQGTGAADDSGLPNDRFFAVRPEGSVSTLKIQRTERGDSAVYLCASSLFRGAGNEKLFFGSGTQLSVL.

This chain links TRBV15 with TRBJ2-1; possible D gene TRBD1, 6 bases. The CDR3 is made up of 14 amino acids. V was cut by 5 bases and J by 2 bases, with 10 bases left in between. CDR1 and CDR2 (germline): LNHNV, YYDKDF (reference sequence). CDR3 sequence reads: CATSQQGPYNEQFF. CDR3 DNA sequence: TGTGCCACCAGCCAACAGGGACCCTACAATGAGCAGTTCTTC.

The rearrangement links TRBV5-6 to TRBJ2-3; possibly TRBD1 for D (6 bases). V lost 0 bases, J lost 4 bases, and 15 bases lay in between. Per germline, CDR1 SGHDT and CDR2 YYEEEE. The CDR3 has 16 residues. CDR3 amino acids: CASSLGTGWVADTQYF. DNA of the CDR3: TGTGCCAGCAGCTTGGGTACAGGGTGGGTGGCAGATACGCAGTATTTT.

The V gene is TRBV29-1, the J gene TRBJ2-7; 7 bases fit TRBD2. V dropped 6 bases and J dropped 7; count of bases not matched to a gene: 12. Germline V gives CDR1 SQVTM, CDR2 ANQGSEA. This CDR3 region has 13 residues. CDR3 bases: TGCAGCGTCGGTGGTGTGCTCGGGGGGGAGCAGTACTTC. This translates into CSVGGVLGGEQYF.

The CDR3 here is CASRRQGTPLHF. The CDR3 DNA follows: TGTGCCAGCAGGAGACAGGGAACACCCCTCCACTTT. This sequence joins TRBV7-2 and TRBJ1-6; 7 bases match TRBD1. Looked up from germline, CDR1 is SGHTA and CDR2 is FQGNSA. The CDR3 covers 12 residues. J lost 11 bases, V lost 6 bases, and 4 bases had no gene match.